These 28 T cell receptor beta chains share one sample of origin, sequenced in a study of blood T cell repertoires in COVID-19. Sequencing was performed with immunoSEQ multiplex PCR; in TCRdb, only in-frame clones are kept and a portion is missing. Among around 100,000 clones listed, 88% were seen once. Sequenced input: peripheral blood. The receptor set was obtained from a human donor in a cohort sampled during active COVID-19.

This chain connects TRBV28 to TRBJ1-4; weak D call: TRBD1 (5 bases). The CDR3 length is 13 residues. CDR1 MDHEN and CDR2 SYDVKM come from the germline V gene. V dropped 6 bases and J dropped 4 bases, with 9 bases sitting between them. The CDR3, as DNA: TGTGCCAGCAGAAGGGGCGGTAATGAAAAACTGTTTTTT. Residues: CASRRGGNEKLFF.

The chain uses TRBV28 and TRBJ2-1; D unresolved. Trimming shortened V by 2 bases and J by 9 bases, and 11 bases separated the two germline ends. Germline V gene data show CDR1 as MDHEN and CDR2 as SYDVKM. The CDR3 extends over 13 amino acids. The CDR3 protein is CASSLSAPGEQFF. The CDR3 coding sequence is TGTGCCAGCAGTTTAAGTGCCCCGGGTGAGCAGTTCTTC.

This sequence joins TRBV5-8 and TRBJ2-7; 9 nucleotides match TRBD2. Germline CDR1 is SGHTS and CDR2 is YDEGEE. CDR3 size: 15 residues. The J segment lost 2 bases and the V segment lost 4 bases, leaving 7 bases of the junction unmatched. CDR3 residues: CASSLTSGETYEQYF. In DNA form, the CDR3 reads TGTGCCAGCAGCCTGACTAGCGGAGAAACCTACGAGCAGTACTTC.

This clone was observed once. CDR3 bases: TGCAGTGCTACAGGGGAAGAGACCCAGTACTTC. It specifies CSATGEETQYF. The chain combines TRBV20-1 with TRBJ2-5; possible D gene TRBD1, 6 bases. V lost 4 bases, J lost 3 bases, and 6 bases lay in between. The CDR3 is 11 amino acids. Per the germline V gene, CDR1 is DFQATT and CDR2 is SNEGSKA (reference sequence).

The J gene is TRBJ2-5, the V gene TRBV12-5, with D possibly matching TRBD1 (6 bases). The V and J ends lost 3 bases and 2 bases respectively, with 19 bases between them. The CDR3 is 17 amino acids. The germline V gene has CDR1 LGHNT and CDR2 FRNRAP. The CDR3 loop is CASGLPPRQEYQETQYF. CDR3 in DNA: TGTGCTAGTGGTTTACCCCCCCGACAGGAGTATCAAGAGACCCAGTACTTC.

The CDR3 protein is CASSYSRNNEKLFF. The CDR3 DNA is TGTGCCAGCAGTTACTCGAGAAATAATGAAAAACTGTTTTTT. V is TRBV6-5 and J is TRBJ1-4; D is unresolved. The CDR3 totals 14 residues. The V gene's germline CDR1 is MNHEY and CDR2 SVGAGI. The V and J ends lost 0 bases and 4 bases respectively, with 6 bases between them.

V usage is TRBV6-5 and J usage is TRBJ1-6; 9 bases are shared with TRBD1. J was trimmed by 5 bases and V by 6 bases; bases with no gene match: 5. This CDR3 has 15 amino acids. Germline values: CDR1 MNHEY, CDR2 SVGAGI. In nucleotides, the CDR3 is TGTGCCAGCAGCACGACAGGGGGGAATAATTCACCCCTCCACTTT. Translated: CASSTTGGNNSPLHF.

The CDR3 reads CASRASGRVSYNEQFF. DNA for the CDR3: TGTGCCAGCCGGGCTAGCGGGAGGGTCTCCTACAATGAGCAGTTCTTC. The V call is TRBV3-1 (or the pseudogene TRBV3-2), the J call TRBJ2-1, with 12 nucleotides matching TRBD2. Germline CDR1 reads LGHDT; CDR2 reads YNNKEL (reference sequence). CDR3 length equals 16 residues. V dropped 8 bases and J dropped 0; count of bases not matched to a gene: 5.

This clone was counted between two and nine times. As DNA, the CDR3 is TGCGCCAGCAGCTTGACCGGGGGAACTAGCACAGATACGCAGTATTTT. This gives the protein CASSLTGGTSTDTQYF. The V call is TRBV5-1, the J call TRBJ2-3; the D gene is possibly TRBD2 (6 bases). This CDR3 region has 16 residues. CDR1 and CDR2 (germline): SGHRS, YFSETQ. Deletions cut 1 base from V and 0 bases from J, with 12 bases between.

The gene calls are TRBV2 and TRBJ2-2, with D perhaps matching TRBD1 (6 bases). Germline CDR1 and CDR2: SNHLY and FYNNEI. Trimming stripped 6 bases from V and 3 bases from J, with 11 bases between. There are 14 residues in the CDR3. The CDR3, as DNA: TGTGCCAGCAGAGTGGACAGAGACACCGGGGAGCTGTTTTTT. This codes for CASRVDRDTGELFF.

The V call is TRBV11-1, the J call TRBJ2-1; D unclear. The ends were cut back, 1 base at V and 0 bases at J, with 7 bases in the middle. The CDR3 totals 15 residues. Looked up from germline, CDR1 is SGHAT and CDR2 is FQDESV (reference sequence). The CDR3 region has the DNA TGTGCCAGCAGCTTAGGCCGAGCCTCCTACAATGAGCAGTTCTTC. This encodes CASSLGRASYNEQFF.

The chain couples TRBV28 to TRBJ2-1, with D unclear. This CDR3 has 14 amino acids. Trimming took 2 bases from V and 2 from J, leaving 7 bases between them. Germline CDR1 reads MDHEN; CDR2 reads SYDVKM. CDR3 sequence (DNA): TGTGCCAGCAGTTTAACACTAACCTACAATGAGCAGTTCTTC. Its protein product is CASSLTLTYNEQFF.

The chain employs TRBV11-3 and TRBJ2-1; 7 bases align to TRBD2. Germline assignment: CDR1 SGHNT and CDR2 YENEEA. The CDR3 extends over 12 amino acids. V lost 1 base, J lost 13 bases, and 4 bases stayed unmatched. The CDR3 sequence: CASSLGGGGQFF. DNA for the CDR3: TGTGCCAGCAGCTTAGGGGGGGGAGGTCAGTTCTTC.

This clone appeared once. The chain combines TRBV4-3 with TRBJ2-1; tentative D call: TRBD2 (5 bases). Germline V lookup: CDR1 LGHNA, CDR2 YSLEER. V was trimmed by 1 base and J by 1 base, leaving 8 bases between them. This CDR3 is 15 amino acids long. The CDR3 sequence: CASSQAQRSYNEQFF. As DNA, the CDR3 is TGCGCCAGCAGCCAAGCCCAGCGGTCCTACAATGAGCAGTTCTTC.

The CDR3 DNA sequence: TGTGCCAGTAGTATTGGGGGGAAGAACACTGAAGCTTTCTTT. It encodes CASSIGGKNTEAFF. V usage is TRBV19 and J usage is TRBJ1-1, with TRBD1 as a possible D gene (5 bases). Trimming stripped 3 bases from V and 1 base from J, with 9 bases between. Germline V gene lookup returns CDR1 LNHDA and CDR2 SQIVND (reference sequence). The CDR3 spans 14 residues.

The chain employs TRBV9 and TRBJ2-1; no clear D. There are 13 residues in the CDR3. Looked up from germline, CDR1 is SGDLS and CDR2 is YYNGEE. Trimming left V 3 bases short and J 9 bases short, with 13 bases between. The CDR3 loop is CASSARSVGEQFF. CDR3 bases: TGTGCCAGCAGCGCGCGTAGTGTCGGTGAGCAGTTCTTC. Based on the CDR3 plus reference TRBV9 and TRBJ2-1, the full variable domain is DSGVTQTPKHLITATGQRVTLRCSPRSGDLSVYWYQQSLDQGLQFLIQYYNGEERAKGNILERFSAQQFPDLHSELNLSSLELGDSALYFCASSARSVGEQFFGPGTRLTVL.

The chain is built from TRBV27 and TRBJ2-2; 8 nucleotides agree with TRBD1. Germline CDR1 is MNHEY and CDR2 is SMNVEV (reference sequence). Trimming cost V 6 bases and J 5 bases; bases outside gene matches: 8. The CDR3 length is 15 residues. The CDR3 reads CASRRTGLVTGELFF. CDR3 in DNA: TGTGCCAGCAGACGGACAGGGCTAGTTACCGGGGAGCTGTTTTTT.

The chain joins TRBV11-2 to TRBJ1-6; D not certain. Per germline, CDR1 SGHAT and CDR2 FQNNGV. The CDR3 contains 14 residues. V was clipped by 2 bases and J by 4 bases, with 6 bases between them. CDR3 in amino acids: CASSLSVYNSPLHF. In nucleotides, the CDR3 is TGTGCCAGCAGCTTATCAGTTTATAATTCACCCCTCCACTTT.

The J gene is TRBJ1-5, the V gene TRBV18, with a tentative D call TRBD1 (5 bases). Germline CDR1 reads KGHSH; CDR2 reads LQKENI. V was cut by 0 bases and J by 6 bases, with 12 bases left in between. The CDR3 contains 15 residues. The CDR3 DNA follows: TGTGCCAGCTCACCACCTGAGGGAGGGGCTCAGCCCCAGCATTTT. Translating gives CASSPPEGGAQPQHF.

The chain employs TRBV19 and TRBJ2-3, with 7 bases fitting TRBD2. The ends lost 1 base at V and 6 bases at J; junction bases unmatched: 13. The CDR3 totals 17 residues. Per the germline V gene, CDR1 is LNHDA and CDR2 is SQIVND (reference sequence). The CDR3 sequence: CASSIGGGLPRWDTQYF. As DNA, the CDR3 is TGTGCCAGTAGTATAGGGGGGGGACTACCCCGATGGGATACGCAGTATTTT.

The chain couples TRBV15 to TRBJ2-1; TRBD2 agrees at 7 bases. Germline lookup yields CDR1 LNHNV and CDR2 YYDKDF (reference sequence). The CDR3 is made up of 15 amino acids. V shed 4 bases and J 1 base; nucleotides not matched to a gene: 4. The CDR3 spells CATSIGGSSYNEQFF. The CDR3 region has the DNA TGTGCCACCAGCATAGGCGGGAGTTCCTACAATGAGCAGTTCTTC.

The chain has TRBV13 and TRBJ1-1, with D possibly matching TRBD1 (5 bases). Per the germline V gene, CDR1 is PRHDT and CDR2 is FYEKMQ (reference sequence). The CDR3 totals 15 residues. V was cut by 6 bases and J by 0 bases, with 14 bases left in between. The CDR3 DNA reads as TGTGCCAGCAGGGTTCGGGGAGGGGTGAACACTGAAGCTTTCTTT. Its protein product is CASRVRGGVNTEAFF.

J is TRBJ2-7 and V is TRBV7-2, with TRBD2 as a possible D gene (6 bases). Germline V gene data show CDR1 as SGHTA and CDR2 as FQGNSA. The CDR3 covers 16 residues. V shed 4 bases and J shed 3 bases, with 19 bases lying between them. CDR3 sequence reads: CASSSSGRAAVYEQYF. The CDR3 coding sequence is TGTGCCAGCAGCTCCAGCGGGCGGGCGGCCGTCTACGAGCAGTACTTC.

The V call is TRBV9, the J call TRBJ1-4; 9 bases are shared with TRBD1. The junction had 5 bases not matched to a gene; V was cut back by 3 bases and J by 5 bases. The germline CDR1 and CDR2 sequences are SGDLS and YYNGEE. This CDR3 region has 15 residues. CDR3 DNA: TGTGCCAGCAGCGCAGACGGGACAGGGAATGAAAAACTGTTTTTT. This translates into CASSADGTGNEKLFF.

This chain joins TRBV21-1 and TRBJ2-3; the D call TRBD2 from the table was never checked on the DNA. TRBV21-1 is given as a pseudogene. The CDR3 is made up of 19 amino acids. As DNA, the CDR3 is TGTGCCAGCAGCAAGCCGCGGGACCAGCGGGGCTCAAACACAGATACGCAGTATTTT. This gives the protein CASSKPRDQRGSNTDTQYF.

The chain links TRBV7-8 to TRBJ2-2; TRBD2 matches at 7 bases. The CDR3 contains 15 residues. V was clipped by 1 base and J by 6 bases; unmatched bases: 5. Germline CDR1 SGHVS, CDR2 FQNEAQ. In nucleotides, the CDR3 is TGTGCCAGCAGCTTAGGAGGGAGGGCCCCCGGGGAGCTGTTTTTT. This translates into CASSLGGRAPGELFF.

This sequence joins TRBV11-2 and TRBJ2-1, with D unresolved. The V and J ends lost 2 bases and 4 bases respectively, with 12 bases between them. The CDR3 is made up of 15 amino acids. Germline V gene sequence: CDR1 SGHAT, CDR2 FQNNGV. CDR3 in DNA: TGTGCCAGCAGCTTAACAACAGCACTGTACAATGAGCAGTTCTTC. It translates to CASSLTTALYNEQFF. The full variable domain, completed using reference TRBV11-2 and TRBJ2-1, is EAGVAQSPRYKIIEKRQSVAFWCNPISGHATLYWYQQILGQGPKLLIQFQNNGVVDDSQLPKDRFSAERLKGVDSTLKIQPAKLEDSAVYLCASSLTTALYNEQFFGPGTRLTVL.

The rearrangement links TRBV5-4 to TRBJ2-2; D perhaps matches TRBD1 (6 bases). V lost 3 bases and J lost 1, with 10 bases in between. This CDR3 has 15 amino acids. The germline CDR1 and CDR2 sequences are SGHNT and YYREEE (reference sequence). CDR3 DNA sequence: TGTGCCAGCAGCTGGGGCAGGGGGAACACCGGGGAGCTGTTTTTT. This gives the protein CASSWGRGNTGELFF.